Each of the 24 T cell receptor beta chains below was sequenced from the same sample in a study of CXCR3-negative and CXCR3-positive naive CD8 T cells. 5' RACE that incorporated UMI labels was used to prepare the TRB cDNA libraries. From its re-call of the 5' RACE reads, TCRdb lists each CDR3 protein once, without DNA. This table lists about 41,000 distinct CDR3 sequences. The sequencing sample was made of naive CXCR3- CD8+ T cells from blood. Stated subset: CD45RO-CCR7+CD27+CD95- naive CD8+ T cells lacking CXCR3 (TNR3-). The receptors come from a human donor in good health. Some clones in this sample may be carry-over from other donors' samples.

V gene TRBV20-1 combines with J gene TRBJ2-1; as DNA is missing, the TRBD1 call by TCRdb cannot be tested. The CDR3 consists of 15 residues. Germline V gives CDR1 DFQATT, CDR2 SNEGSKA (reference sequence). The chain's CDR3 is CSARRHRAAANEQFF.

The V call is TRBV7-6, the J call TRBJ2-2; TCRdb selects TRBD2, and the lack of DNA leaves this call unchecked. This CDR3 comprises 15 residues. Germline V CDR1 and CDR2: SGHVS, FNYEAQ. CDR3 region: CASSLTWTDTGELFF.

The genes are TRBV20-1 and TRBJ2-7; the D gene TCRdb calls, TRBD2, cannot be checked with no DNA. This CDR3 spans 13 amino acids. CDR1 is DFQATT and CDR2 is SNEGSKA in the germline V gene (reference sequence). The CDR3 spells CSARDGLRTEQYF.

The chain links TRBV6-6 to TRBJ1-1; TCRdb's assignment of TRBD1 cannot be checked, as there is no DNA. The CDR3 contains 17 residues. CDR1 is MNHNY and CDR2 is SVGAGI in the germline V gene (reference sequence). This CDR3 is CASSHYGGTVVATEAFF.

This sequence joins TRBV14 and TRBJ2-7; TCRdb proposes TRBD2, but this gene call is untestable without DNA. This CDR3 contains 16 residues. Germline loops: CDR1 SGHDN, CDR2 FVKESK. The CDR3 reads CASSPLRDAPSYEQYF.

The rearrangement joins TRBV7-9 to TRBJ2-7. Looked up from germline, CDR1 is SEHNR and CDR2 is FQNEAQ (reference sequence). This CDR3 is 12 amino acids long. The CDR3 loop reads CASKKGGLEQYF.

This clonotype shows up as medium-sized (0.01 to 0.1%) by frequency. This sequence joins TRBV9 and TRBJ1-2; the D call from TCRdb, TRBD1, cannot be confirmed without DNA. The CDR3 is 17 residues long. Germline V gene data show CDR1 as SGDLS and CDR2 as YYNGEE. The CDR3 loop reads CASSVGTGNRVGGGYTF.

This CDR3 is CASSYLGELFF. The V gene is TRBV14, the J gene TRBJ2-2. This CDR3 is 11 amino acids long. The germline gives CDR1 SGHDN, CDR2 FVKESK.

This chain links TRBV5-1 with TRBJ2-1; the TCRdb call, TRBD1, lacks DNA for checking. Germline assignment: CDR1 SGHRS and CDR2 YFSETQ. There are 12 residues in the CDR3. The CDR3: CASTGGSNEQFF.

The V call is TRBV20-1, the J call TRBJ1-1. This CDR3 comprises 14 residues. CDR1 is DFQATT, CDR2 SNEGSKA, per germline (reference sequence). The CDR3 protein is CSARLGIRDTEAFF.

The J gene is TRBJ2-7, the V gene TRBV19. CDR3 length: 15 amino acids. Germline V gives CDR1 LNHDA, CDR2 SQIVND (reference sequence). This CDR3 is CASSIYYGSSYEQYF.

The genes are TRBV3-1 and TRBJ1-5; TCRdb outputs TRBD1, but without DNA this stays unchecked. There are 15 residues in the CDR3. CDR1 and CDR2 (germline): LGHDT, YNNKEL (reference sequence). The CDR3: CASSQAGYSNQPQHF.

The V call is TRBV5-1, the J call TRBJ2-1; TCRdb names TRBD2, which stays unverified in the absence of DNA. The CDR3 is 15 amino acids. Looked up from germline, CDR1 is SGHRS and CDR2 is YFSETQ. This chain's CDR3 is CASSPTSGDYNEQFF.

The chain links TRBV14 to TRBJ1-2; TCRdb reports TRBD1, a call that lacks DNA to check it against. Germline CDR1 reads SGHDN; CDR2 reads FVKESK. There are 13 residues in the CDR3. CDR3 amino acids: CASSLSGTGSYTF.

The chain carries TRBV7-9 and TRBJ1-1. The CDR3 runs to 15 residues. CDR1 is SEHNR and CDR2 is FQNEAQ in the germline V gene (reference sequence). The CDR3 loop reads CASSRLGPMNTEAFF.

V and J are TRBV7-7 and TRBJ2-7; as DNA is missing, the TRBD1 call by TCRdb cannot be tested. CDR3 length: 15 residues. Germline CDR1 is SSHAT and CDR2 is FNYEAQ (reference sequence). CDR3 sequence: CASSQGSLSSYEQYF.

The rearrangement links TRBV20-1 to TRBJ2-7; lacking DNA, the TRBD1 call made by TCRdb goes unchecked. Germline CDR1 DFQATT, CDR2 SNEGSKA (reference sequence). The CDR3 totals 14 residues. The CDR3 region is CSARGPETPYEQYF.

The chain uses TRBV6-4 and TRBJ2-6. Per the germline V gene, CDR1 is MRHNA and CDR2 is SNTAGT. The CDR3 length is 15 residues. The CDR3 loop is CASSDSGVGANVLTF.

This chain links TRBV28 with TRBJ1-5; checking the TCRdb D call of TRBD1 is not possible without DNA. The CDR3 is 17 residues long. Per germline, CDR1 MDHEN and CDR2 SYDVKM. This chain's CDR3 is CASSPRTGGYSNQPQHF.

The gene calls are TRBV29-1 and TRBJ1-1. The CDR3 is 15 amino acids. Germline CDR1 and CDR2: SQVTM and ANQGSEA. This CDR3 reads CSVDPRAGGYTEAFF.

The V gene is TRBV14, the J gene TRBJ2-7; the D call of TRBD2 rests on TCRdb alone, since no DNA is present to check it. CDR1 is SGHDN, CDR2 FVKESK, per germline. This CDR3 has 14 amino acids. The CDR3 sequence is CASSQAGRIYEQYF.

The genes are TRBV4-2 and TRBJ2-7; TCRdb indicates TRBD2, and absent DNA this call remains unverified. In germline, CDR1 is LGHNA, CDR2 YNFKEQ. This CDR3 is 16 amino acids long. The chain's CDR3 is CASSHSLAGEAYEQYF.

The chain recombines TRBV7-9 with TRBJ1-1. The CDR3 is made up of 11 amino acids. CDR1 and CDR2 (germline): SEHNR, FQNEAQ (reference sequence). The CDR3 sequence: CASSLLAEAFF.

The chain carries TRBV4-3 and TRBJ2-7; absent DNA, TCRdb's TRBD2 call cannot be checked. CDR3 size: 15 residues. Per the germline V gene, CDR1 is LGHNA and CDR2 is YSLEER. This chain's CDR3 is CASSQANLVPYEQYF.